Each of the 19 T cell receptor beta chains below was sequenced from the same sample in a study of patients and donors after allogeneic stem cell transplantation. TCRdb itself ran the RT-PCR reads through MiXCR, one entry per CDR3 protein. The table records around 170,000 distinct CDR3 sequences, 24% of them present only once. Sequencing was done on a sample of blood, either unsorted or a sorted T cell fraction (not recorded which). All receptors come from a human donor who was either an allogeneic HSCT recipient or a stem cell or donor lymphocyte infusion donor (not recorded which). It is not recorded whose cells these are; they may come from a transplant donor.

In its sample, this clonotype was seen a few times. The chain joins TRBV2 to TRBJ2-7; TRBD2 might be the D (5 bases). CDR1 is SNHLY, CDR2 FYNNEI, per germline. This CDR3 comprises 14 residues. Trimming took off 4 bases at V and 0 bases at J, with 10 bases between the two ends. CDR3 bases: TGTGCCAGCAGTGTTGACTATAGCTCCTACGAGCAGTACTTC. It codes for CASSVDYSSYEQYF.

There are a few counts of this clonotype. The genes are TRBV5-1 and TRBJ2-7; TRBD1 aligns across 7 bases. CDR1 is SGHRS, CDR2 YFSETQ, per germline. This CDR3 spans 14 amino acids. V shed 4 bases, J shed 1 base, and the junction held 5 bases outside the gene matches. The CDR3, as DNA: TGCGCCAGCAGCACCTGGACAGGATCCTACGAGCAGTACTTC. This sequence encodes CASSTWTGSYEQYF.

V and J are TRBV6-6 and TRBJ2-3; 9 positions match TRBD2. The CDR3 contains 15 residues. The V gene's germline CDR1 is MNHNY and CDR2 SVGAGI (reference sequence). V was pared by 7 bases and J by 5 bases, with 10 bases of the junction left unmatched. The CDR3 loop is CASMAAGGPLDTQYF. The CDR3 nucleotides read TGTGCCAGCATGGCGGCGGGGGGGCCCCTAGATACGCAGTATTTT.

This clonotype was counted a few times. The genes are TRBV7-8 and TRBJ2-3; 9 nucleotides line up with TRBD1. Germline loops: CDR1 SGHVS, CDR2 FQNEAQ. After removal of 2 bases from V and 5 bases from J, the junction contained 11 bases not matched to a gene. The length of the CDR3 is 17 residues. DNA of the CDR3: TGTGCCAGCAGCTTACGGGGCCTGGGACAGGGTGAAGATACGCAGTATTTT. This encodes CASSLRGLGQGEDTQYF.

The chain carries TRBV5-1 and TRBJ2-1, with 8 bases fitting TRBD2. The CDR3 spans 14 residues. With V trimmed by 3 bases and J by 5 bases, 4 bases remained unmatched. Germline lookup yields CDR1 SGHRS and CDR2 YFSETQ. CDR3 nucleotide sequence: TGCGCCAGCAGCTCGGGGGGGCTCAACAATGAGCAGTTCTTC. Its translation: CASSSGGLNNEQFF.

The chain joins TRBV12-3 or TRBV12-4 to TRBJ2-1; D unclear. The ends were cut back, 5 bases at V and 9 bases at J, with 5 bases in the middle. The CDR3 loop spans 10 amino acids. Written as DNA, the CDR3 is TGTGCCAGCAGTCGAGGTGAGCAGTTCTTC. This encodes CASSRGEQFF.

V and J are TRBV20-1 and TRBJ1-5, with 7 positions matching TRBD1. The CDR3 contains 19 residues. The trim removed 6 bases at V and 6 bases at J, leaving 26 bases unmatched. Germline V gene sequence: CDR1 DFQATT, CDR2 SNEGSKA (reference sequence). The CDR3 DNA sequence: TGCAGTGCCAAGAGAATTTTAAACGGGACAGACGTTCGGGTTCAGCCCCAGCATTTT. Protein product: CSAKRILNGTDVRVQPQHF.

V and J are TRBV7-8 and TRBJ1-4, with 8 nucleotides matching TRBD1. The CDR3 consists of 15 residues. The germline CDR1 and CDR2 sequences are SGHVS and FQNEAQ. Trimming cost V 7 bases and J 5 bases; bases outside gene matches: 9. CDR3 in amino acids: CASTPRQGRNEKLFF. DNA for the CDR3: TGTGCCAGCACCCCCCGACAGGGGCGAAATGAAAAACTGTTTTTT.

This clonotype was recorded at least ten times. The chain carries TRBV15 and TRBJ1-2; TRBD1 aligns across 12 bases. The germline V gene encodes CDR1 LNHNV and CDR2 YYDKDF (reference sequence). Unmatched junction bases numbered 4, after V lost 1 base and J lost 4 bases. The CDR3 totals 16 residues. The DNA for the CDR3 is TGTGCCACCAGCAGAGGCCCGGGACAGGGGGCCTATGGCTACACCTTC. It encodes CATSRGPGQGAYGYTF.

The sample holds a few counts of this clonotype. The CDR3 nucleotides are TGTGCCAGCAGCCACCGAGGACTTTCCTACGAGCAGTACTTC. Translation: CASSHRGLSYEQYF. This chain connects TRBV11-3 to TRBJ2-7; TRBD2 might be the D (5 bases). The CDR3 is made up of 14 amino acids. From germline, CDR1 is SGHNT and CDR2 YENEEA. Trimming removed 5 bases at V and 1 base at J, with 12 bases between.

This clonotype has only a few counts. This chain uses TRBV6-5 with TRBJ1-2; TRBD1 aligns across 8 bases. CDR1 MNHEY and CDR2 SVGAGI come from the germline V gene. V lost 5 bases and J lost 7; bases outside the gene matches: 6. The CDR3 has 13 residues. CDR3 in DNA: TGTGCCAGCAGTCCAGACAGGGGTTTTGGCTACACCTTC. It yields the protein CASSPDRGFGYTF.

Ten or more counts support this clonotype. The J gene is TRBJ1-2, the V gene TRBV7-3; 8 nucleotides agree with TRBD1. Trimming removed 0 bases from V and 4 bases from J; junction bases left unmatched: 1. The CDR3 length is 14 residues. The germline gives CDR1 SGHTA, CDR2 FQGTGA. CDR3 in amino acids: CASSLTGTGYGYTF. The CDR3, as DNA: TGTGCCAGCAGCTTAACTGGGACAGGCTATGGCTACACCTTC.

The sample holds many counts of this clonotype. This sequence joins TRBV20-1 and TRBJ1-4, with no clear D. Between the trimmed V and J ends, which lost 0 bases and 9 bases, there was a span of 26 bases. The length of the CDR3 is 18 residues. Germline CDR1 DFQATT, CDR2 SNEGSKA (reference sequence). CDR3: CSARDLRFKGGAVKKLFF. The CDR3 region has the DNA TGCAGTGCTAGAGATCTCCGGTTTAAGGGAGGTGCGGTAAAAAAACTGTTTTTT.

The V and J genes are TRBV3-1 and TRBJ1-2; TRBD1 matches 7 bases. The length of the CDR3 is 18 residues. Per the germline V gene, CDR1 is LGHDT and CDR2 is YNNKEL (reference sequence). The trim removed 1 base at V and 2 bases at J, leaving 13 bases unmatched. The CDR3 sequence: CASSQAYRQGPVNYGYTF. The CDR3, as DNA: TGTGCCAGCAGCCAAGCCTACCGACAGGGCCCAGTGAACTATGGCTACACCTTC.

This clonotype was seen a few times. The V call is TRBV25-1, the J call TRBJ1-6; no clear D. This CDR3 is built from 15 residues. CDR1 is MGHDK and CDR2 is SYGVNS in the germline V gene. V was trimmed by 3 bases and J by 0 bases, leaving 6 bases between them. CDR3 amino acids: CASSERSSYNSPLHF. The CDR3 DNA reads TGTGCCAGCAGTGAGAGGAGCTCCTATAATTCACCCCTCCACTTT.

J is TRBJ2-7 and V is TRBV12-5; 7 bases are shared with TRBD1. Per the germline V gene, CDR1 is LGHNT and CDR2 is FRNRAP. The CDR3 runs 14 residues. With V trimmed by 5 bases and J by 2 bases, 6 bases remained unmatched. The CDR3 DNA sequence: TGTGCTAGTGGTGGATGGGACAGCGCCTACGAGCAGTACTTC. Its protein is CASGGWDSAYEQYF.

V and J are TRBV20-1 and TRBJ2-3; 9 bases line up with TRBD2. CDR1 and CDR2 from the germline V gene are DFQATT and SNEGSKA (reference sequence). The CDR3 contains 16 residues. With 1 base clipped from V and 0 bases from J, the junction kept 5 bases outside the gene matches. The CDR3 DNA reads as TGCAGTGCTAGAGGGCCTAGCGGGAAGAGCACAGATACGCAGTATTTT. Translated, it gives CSARGPSGKSTDTQYF.

This clonotype was counted between two and nine times. V gene TRBV20-1 combines with J gene TRBJ2-7, with 9 bases aligning to TRBD2. The CDR3 runs 14 residues. The V and J ends lost 0 bases and 5 bases, in that order; junction bases with no gene match: 5. Germline V CDR1 and CDR2: DFQATT, SNEGSKA (reference sequence). CDR3 sequence reads: CSARDAGGPDEQYF. CDR3 nucleotide sequence: TGCAGTGCTAGAGATGCGGGGGGGCCAGACGAGCAGTACTTC.

This clonotype was seen a few times. This chain uses TRBV9 with TRBJ1-1; D call uncertain. The CDR3 contains 14 residues. Germline CDR1 SGDLS, CDR2 YYNGEE. Trimming stripped 0 bases from V and 3 bases from J, with 9 bases between. The CDR3 sequence: CASSVDGYDTEAFF. The CDR3 coding sequence is TGTGCCAGCAGCGTAGATGGGTACGACACTGAAGCTTTCTTT.